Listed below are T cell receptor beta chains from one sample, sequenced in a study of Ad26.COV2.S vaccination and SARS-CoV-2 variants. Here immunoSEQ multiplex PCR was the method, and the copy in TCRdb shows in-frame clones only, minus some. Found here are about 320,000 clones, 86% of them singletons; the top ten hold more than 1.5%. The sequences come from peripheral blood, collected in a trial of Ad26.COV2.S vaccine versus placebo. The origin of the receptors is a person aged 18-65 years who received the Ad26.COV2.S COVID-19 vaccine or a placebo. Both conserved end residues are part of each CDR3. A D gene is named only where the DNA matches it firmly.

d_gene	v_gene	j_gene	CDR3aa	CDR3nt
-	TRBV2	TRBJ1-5	CASSETYSNQPQHF	TGTGCCAGCAGTGAGACATATAGCAATCAGCCCCAGCATTTT
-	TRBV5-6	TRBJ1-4	CASSLRPNEKLFF	TGTGCCAGCAGCTTGCGACCTAATGAAAAACTGTTTTTT
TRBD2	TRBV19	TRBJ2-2	CASASSGLAWRGGTGELFF	TGTGCCAGCGCCTCATCGGGACTAGCCTGGCGGGGGGGTACCGGGGAGCTGTTTTTT
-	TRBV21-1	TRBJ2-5	CASIPGLQETQYF	TGTGCCAGCATCCCCGGGCTTCAAGAGACCCAGTACTTC
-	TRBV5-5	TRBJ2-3	CASSLGAGTDTQYF	TGTGCCAGCAGCTTGGGGGCCGGCACAGATACGCAGTATTTT
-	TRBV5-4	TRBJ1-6	CASSLGGETYNSPLHF	TGTGCCAGCAGCTTGGGAGGGGAAACCTATAATTCACCCCTCCACTTT
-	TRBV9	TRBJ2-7	CASSVEGDEQYF	TGTGCCAGCAGCGTAGAAGGTGACGAGCAGTACTTC
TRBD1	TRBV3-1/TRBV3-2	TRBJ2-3	CASSPTGADTQYF	TGTGCCAGCAGCCCCACAGGGGCAGATACGCAGTATTTT
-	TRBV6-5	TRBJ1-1	CASSQGLNTEAFF	TGTGCCAGCAGCCAGGGTTTGAACACTGAAGCTTTCTTT
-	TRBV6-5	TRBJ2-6	CASSSLGTGANVLTF	TGTGCCAGCAGTTCCCTAGGGACTGGGGCCAACGTCCTGACTTTC
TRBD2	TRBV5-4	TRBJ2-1	CASSRQGLAGYNEQFF	TGTGCCAGCAGCAGACAGGGACTAGCGGGGTACAATGAGCAGTTCTTC
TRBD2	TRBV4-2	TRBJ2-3	CASSQGLAGGGGTDTQYF	TGTGCCAGCAGCCAAGGTCTAGCGGGGGGGGGTGGCACAGATACGCAGTATTTT
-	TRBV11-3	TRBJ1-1	CASSLDLGDGAFF	TGTGCCAGCAGCTTAGATCTCGGGGATGGAGCTTTCTTT
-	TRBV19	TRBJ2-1	CASSPRDSTDEQFF	TGTGCCAGTAGTCCCCGGGATTCTACGGATGAGCAGTTCTTC
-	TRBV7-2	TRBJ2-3	CASSPTTSTDTQYF	TGTGCCAGCAGCCCGACAACTAGCACAGATACGCAGTATTTT
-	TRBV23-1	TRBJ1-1	CASSPYNQNTEAFF	TGCGCCAGCAGTCCATACAACCAGAACACTGAAGCTTTCTTT
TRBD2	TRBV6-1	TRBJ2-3	CASSETAGTDTQYF	TGTGCCAGCAGTGAGACAGCGGGGACAGATACGCAGTATTTT
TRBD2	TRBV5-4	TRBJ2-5	CASSFGSSGGAAETQYF	TGTGCCAGCAGCTTTGGTAGTAGCGGGGGGGCCGCGGAGACCCAGTACTTC
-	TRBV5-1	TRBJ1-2	CASSSGGYGYTF	TGCGCCAGCAGCTCGGGGGGGTATGGCTACACCTTC